Listed below are T cell receptor beta chains from one sample, sequenced in a study of blood T cell repertoires in COVID-19. Repertoires were generated with immunoSEQ multiplex PCR, while TCRdb's copy carries only in-frame clones and drops some. This sample has 170,000 or so clones; 84% occur once, and the top ten carry 13% to 15%. Sequencing was carried out using peripheral blood. The receptors were gathered from a young man with active or convalescent COVID-19. Each CDR3 is given without its conserved first and last residue. Each record gives: J gene, V gene, CDR3 protein.

j_call: TRBJ2-7
v_call: TRBV27
cdr3_aa: ASRTNLNGVSYEQY

j_call: TRBJ1-2
v_call: TRBV15
cdr3_aa: ATSRDNRGLGANYGYT

j_call: TRBJ1-5
v_call: TRBV28
cdr3_aa: ASDGAGTPVDQPQH

j_call: TRBJ2-7
v_call: TRBV18
cdr3_aa: ASSPPPGYEQY

j_call: TRBJ2-1
v_call: TRBV11-2
cdr3_aa: ASSTNRVGGNEQF

j_call: TRBJ2-7
v_call: TRBV2
cdr3_aa: ASSETSDTYEQY

j_call: TRBJ1-2
v_call: TRBV2
cdr3_aa: ASRVTGGGHGYT

j_call: TRBJ1-6
v_call: TRBV11-3
cdr3_aa: ASSLGQENSPLH

j_call: TRBJ1-1
v_call: TRBV10-1
cdr3_aa: ASRGQGAWDTEAF

j_call: TRBJ2-1
v_call: TRBV18
cdr3_aa: ASSPPRNPRGDEQF

j_call: TRBJ1-6
v_call: TRBV6-5
cdr3_aa: ASRYGGGSPLH

j_call: TRBJ1-2
v_call: TRBV5-4
cdr3_aa: ASRPLGLSAFYYGDT

j_call: TRBJ2-5
v_call: TRBV27
cdr3_aa: ASSPLSGRETQY

j_call: TRBJ2-7
v_call: TRBV5-1
cdr3_aa: ASSAGPSYEQY

j_call: TRBJ2-7
v_call: TRBV23-1
cdr3_aa: ASSHGQGATSYEQY

j_call: TRBJ2-1
v_call: TRBV7-3
cdr3_aa: ASSRLAGGWQF

j_call: TRBJ1-1
v_call: TRBV13
cdr3_aa: ASSPRRTGDEAF

j_call: TRBJ2-7
v_call: TRBV4-1
cdr3_aa: ASSHTGYEQY

j_call: TRBJ2-2
v_call: TRBV30
cdr3_aa: AGGWKGTGELF

j_call: TRBJ2-1
v_call: TRBV11-2
cdr3_aa: ASSLPGGAGELEQF

j_call: TRBJ2-1
v_call: TRBV6-2/TRBV6-3
cdr3_aa: ASSRTVDEQF

j_call: TRBJ1-1
v_call: TRBV6-5
cdr3_aa: ASSYSGIGGRTEAF

j_call: TRBJ2-7
v_call: TRBV2
cdr3_aa: ASRPGLAYYEQY

j_call: TRBJ2-3
v_call: TRBV7-3
cdr3_aa: ASSPGTDTQY

j_call: TRBJ2-1
v_call: TRBV6-1
cdr3_aa: ASSETGKGIYNEQF

j_call: TRBJ2-7
v_call: TRBV19
cdr3_aa: ASSRIPSGNEQY

j_call: TRBJ1-5
v_call: TRBV19
cdr3_aa: ASTPAAGNQPQH

j_call: TRBJ2-6
v_call: TRBV28
cdr3_aa: ASSTTGDGANVLT

j_call: TRBJ2-1
v_call: TRBV30
cdr3_aa: AWSRGTSGLSSYNEQF

j_call: TRBJ2-7
v_call: TRBV19
cdr3_aa: ASSAGYLTLYEQY

j_call: TRBJ2-7
v_call: TRBV7-6
cdr3_aa: ASSLSGRVSYEQY

j_call: TRBJ2-7
v_call: TRBV28
cdr3_aa: ASMAMERSWDTWGYEQY

j_call: TRBJ1-1
v_call: TRBV10-2
cdr3_aa: ASSESPGTMNTEAF

j_call: TRBJ1-1
v_call: TRBV12-5
cdr3_aa: ASGLGNKDRENTEAF

j_call: TRBJ2-1
v_call: TRBV4-2
cdr3_aa: ASSQDGTSAYNEQF

j_call: TRBJ2-5
v_call: TRBV11-2
cdr3_aa: ASSSTSGPYQETQY

j_call: TRBJ2-7
v_call: TRBV7-2
cdr3_aa: ASSLIGTVVSYEQY

j_call: TRBJ1-4
v_call: TRBV20-1
cdr3_aa: SAREAEKLF

j_call: TRBJ2-5
v_call: TRBV6-1
cdr3_aa: ASSEGNRMETQY

j_call: TRBJ2-7
v_call: TRBV10-2
cdr3_aa: ASKRTGGGLSSYEQY

j_call: TRBJ2-1
v_call: TRBV4-1
cdr3_aa: ASSHPGLAGGDEQF

j_call: TRBJ2-1
v_call: TRBV27
cdr3_aa: ASSFRGLGFYNEQF

j_call: TRBJ1-5
v_call: TRBV27
cdr3_aa: ASRKDRDSLKPQH

j_call: TRBJ2-1
v_call: TRBV5-1
cdr3_aa: ASSLVLAGDNEQF

j_call: TRBJ2-7
v_call: TRBV7-9
cdr3_aa: ASSLQAGTTNYEQY

j_call: TRBJ2-1
v_call: TRBV7-7
cdr3_aa: ASSHQPTGMPYNEQF

j_call: TRBJ2-5
v_call: TRBV18
cdr3_aa: ASSPPGQETQY

j_call: TRBJ1-4
v_call: TRBV27
cdr3_aa: ASSLSAGTGDEKLF

j_call: TRBJ1-2
v_call: TRBV5-1
cdr3_aa: ASSSAGTGGANYGYT

j_call: TRBJ1-2
v_call: TRBV6-5
cdr3_aa: ASSYLGTDYGYT

j_call: TRBJ2-7
v_call: TRBV7-6
cdr3_aa: ASSLGAGGSLAGMTYEQY

j_call: TRBJ2-2
v_call: TRBV18
cdr3_aa: ASSPVAGARAGELF

j_call: TRBJ2-7
v_call: TRBV7-6
cdr3_aa: ASRSGTGAYEQY

j_call: TRBJ2-7
v_call: TRBV20-1
cdr3_aa: SASRRDSNSYEQY

j_call: TRBJ2-5
v_call: TRBV7-2
cdr3_aa: ASSLGTVRQETQY

j_call: TRBJ2-3
v_call: TRBV6-5
cdr3_aa: ASSYSRVGDTQY

j_call: TRBJ2-7
v_call: TRBV28
cdr3_aa: ASSLRNSYEQY

j_call: TRBJ1-5
v_call: TRBV19
cdr3_aa: ASIDRQGLSNQPQH

j_call: TRBJ1-6
v_call: TRBV11-2
cdr3_aa: ASSLAYRGWNSPLH

j_call: TRBJ2-7
v_call: TRBV18
cdr3_aa: ASSPGLAGYEQY